Listed here are 13 T cell receptor beta chains from one sample, sequenced in a study of blood T cell repertoires in COVID-19. Sequencing used immunoSEQ multiplex PCR; TCRdb keeps in-frame clones, though not all of them. The data contain 40,000 or so clones, around 89% of them singletons. The sample taken for sequencing was peripheral blood. These TCRs come from a human donor in a cohort sampled during active COVID-19.

The table lists this clone with a few counts. A junction end diverges from the germline sequence, so it may reflect a read error. V is TRBV27 and J is TRBJ2-7; 7 bases are shared with TRBD1. CDR1 MNHEY and CDR2 SMNVEV come from the germline V gene (reference sequence). The CDR3 spans 12 residues. As DNA, the CDR3 is TGTGCCAGCCGTCGTCAGGGGGAAAACCCCCACTTC. Translated: CASRRQGENPHF.

The rearrangement uses TRBV29-1 and TRBJ2-7; TRBD2 is a possible D gene (5 bases). The germline CDR1 and CDR2 sequences are SQVTM and ANQGSEA. The CDR3 is made up of 13 amino acids. V dropped 7 bases and J dropped 0 bases, with 13 bases sitting between them. The CDR3 DNA sequence: TGCAGCGCAGAAACCGGGATCTCCTACGAGCAGTACTTC. It encodes CSAETGISYEQYF.

J is TRBJ1-3 and V is TRBV5-1; D not certain. Trimming cost V 0 bases and J 0 bases, with 4 bases left between them. CDR1 and CDR2 from the germline V gene are SGHRS and YFSETQ. The length of the CDR3 is 14 residues. Here the CDR3 DNA reads TGCGCCAGCAGCTTGGGCGACTCTGGAAACACCATATATTTT. This codes for CASSLGDSGNTIYF.

V is TRBV11-2 and J is TRBJ2-3; 13 nucleotides line up with TRBD2. Germline CDR1 SGHAT, CDR2 FQNNGV. The ends lost 5 bases at V and 1 base at J; junction bases unmatched: 3. This CDR3 is built from 16 residues. CDR3 nucleotide sequence: TGTGCCAGCAGCCGCGGACTAGCGGGGGGCACAGATACGCAGTATTTT. Translating it yields CASSRGLAGGTDTQYF.

The gene calls are TRBV4-1 and TRBJ1-1; D may be TRBD1 (5 bases). Looked up from germline, CDR1 is MGHRA and CDR2 is YSYEKL. The CDR3 length is 16 residues. Trimming stripped 0 bases from V and 5 bases from J, with 16 bases between. This chain's CDR3 is CASSQDGVGGRTEAFF. The CDR3 bases are TGCGCCAGCAGCCAAGATGGAGTGGGGGGGAGGACTGAAGCTTTCTTT.

The rearrangement links TRBV5-6 to TRBJ1-2; 7 bases match TRBD1. CDR3 length: 13 residues. The V gene's germline CDR1 is SGHDT and CDR2 YYEEEE. The ends lost 7 bases at V and 7 bases at J; junction bases unmatched: 10. As DNA, the CDR3 is TGTGCCAGCGCCTCGGGACAGAAAGGTGGCTACACCTTC. It codes for CASASGQKGGYTF.

The genes are TRBV7-9 and TRBJ2-3; TRBD1 might be the D (6 bases). CDR1 is SEHNR and CDR2 is FQNEAQ in the germline V gene (reference sequence). The CDR3 has 15 residues. V was clipped by 2 bases and J by 0 bases, with 9 bases between them. CDR3 sequence reads: CASSLRTGSTDTQYF. CDR3 DNA: TGTGCCAGCAGCTTACGTACAGGGAGCACAGATACGCAGTATTTT.

The chain recombines TRBV14 with TRBJ1-2; the D gene is possibly TRBD1 (5 bases). The CDR3 is 18 amino acids. CDR1 is SGHDN, CDR2 FVKESK, per germline. Between the trimmed V and J ends, which lost 0 bases and 3 bases, there was a span of 20 bases. This CDR3 reads CASSQDRSGGLLDYGYTF. In DNA form, the CDR3 reads TGTGCCAGCAGCCAAGATCGCAGCGGGGGTCTTCTGGACTATGGCTACACCTTC. The complete variable domain, with remaining parts taken from reference TRBV14 and TRBJ1-2, reads EAGVTQFPSHSVIEKGQTVTLRCDPISGHDNLYWYRRVMGKEIKFLLHFVKESKQDESGMPNNRFLAERTGGTYSTLKVQPAELEDSGVYFCASSQDRSGGLLDYGYTFGSGTRLTVV.

V usage is TRBV5-6 and J usage is TRBJ1-3; D remains unclear. CDR3 length equals 16 residues. CDR1 is SGHDT, CDR2 YYEEEE, per germline. Trimming pared 1 base from V and 0 bases from J, leaving 11 bases between. The CDR3 DNA is TGTGCCAGCAGCTTGTACAGATTAATCTCTGGAAACACCATATATTTT. Translation: CASSLYRLISGNTIYF.

The CDR3 sequence: CATSDTWTGGSSGANVLTF. The CDR3 coding sequence is TGTGCCACCAGTGATACTTGGACAGGGGGGAGTTCTGGGGCCAACGTCCTGACTTTC. The V gene is TRBV24-1, the J gene TRBJ2-6; the match to TRBD1 covers 10 bases. This CDR3 region has 19 residues. The V segment lost 3 bases and the J segment 1 base; nucleotides outside the gene matches: 8. Looked up from germline, CDR1 is KGHDR and CDR2 is SFDVKD.

This chain links TRBV9 with TRBJ2-5; 13 nucleotides align to TRBD2. The CDR3 covers 15 residues. Germline values: CDR1 SGDLS, CDR2 YYNGEE. V shed 0 bases and J 5 bases; nucleotides not matched to a gene: 1. The CDR3 region is CASSVGTSGSETQYF. CDR3 sequence (DNA): TGTGCCAGCAGCGTAGGGACTAGCGGGAGTGAGACCCAGTACTTC.

Judged by abundance, this clone is medium-sized. J is TRBJ1-2 and V is TRBV28; D is perhaps TRBD1 (5 bases). Germline CDR1 is MDHEN and CDR2 is SYDVKM. This CDR3 region has 17 residues. V was pared by 3 bases and J by 6 bases, with 23 bases between. CDR3 DNA sequence: TGTGCCAGCAGTTTTGAGGCCAACGGGGACTATCGGGATGGCTACACCTTC. Its protein product is CASSFEANGDYRDGYTF.

This clone was recorded only once. CDR3 in DNA: TGTGCCAGCAGGAACAGGGGGAACTATGGCTACACCTTC. Translating gives CASRNRGNYGYTF. The gene calls are TRBV6-5 and TRBJ1-2; 8 positions agree with TRBD1. V gave up 6 bases and J gave up 2 bases; unmatched junction bases: 2. The CDR3 loop spans 13 amino acids. Germline V gene data show CDR1 as MNHEY and CDR2 as SVGAGI.